This T cell receptor beta chain was sequenced for a study of T cell responses to AZD1222 COVID-19 vaccine. This CDR3 contains 14 residues. V was trimmed by 5 bases and J by 7 bases, leaving 15 bases between them. Germline V gene lookup returns CDR1 SGHTA and CDR2 FQGTGA. TCRdb keeps only in-frame clones here, not all; method: immunoSEQ multiplex PCR. Among 95,000 to 130,000 clones, about 86% were seen once, and the ten largest hold around 8.7%. General study points: Just a handful of AZD1222 recipients were seropositive at baseline. Researchers took repertoire samples only after the peak T cell response had come.

Regarding this clone: Its antigen is not identified.

The origin of this receptor is an adult in good health. The source material was peripheral blood, sampled on day 0 of AZD1222 vaccination. This chain links TRBV7-3 with TRBJ2-1; D may correspond to TRBD1 or TRBD2 (6 bases each). Here the CDR3 DNA reads TGTGCCAGCAGCGCAGGGGAGGCTCGGAATGAGCAGTTCTTC. Its translation is CASSAGEARNEQFF. Looking up the rest from reference TRBV7-3 and TRBJ2-1 gives the full variable domain: GAGVSQTPSNKVTEKGKYVELRCDPISGHTALYWYRQSLGQGPEFLIYFQGTGAADDSGLPNDRFFAVRPEGSVSTLKIQRTERGDSAVYLCASSAGEARNEQFFGPGTRLTVL.